This T cell receptor beta chain was identified during a study of T cell responses to AZD1222 COVID-19 vaccine. Trimming removed 4 bases at V and 8 bases at J, with 17 bases between. CDR3 length: 14 amino acids. CDR1 is MNHEY, CDR2 SVGAGI, per germline. Produced via immunoSEQ multiplex PCR; TCRdb's table is partial and in-frame only. The sample holds tens of thousands of clones, approximately 90% seen once. This TCR came from an adult in good health. The sequences come from peripheral blood, collected on day 0 of AZD1222 vaccination. This sequence joins TRBV6-5 and TRBJ1-2, with no clear D. This chain's CDR3 is CASSSSGLLGGYTF. In DNA form, the CDR3 reads TGTGCCAGCAGTTCCTCCGGGCTCCTAGGGGGCTACACCTTC.